These 10 T cell receptor beta chains share one sample of origin, sequenced in a study of OX40 agonist ivuxolimab in advanced cancers. The method was immunoSEQ multiplex PCR; TCRdb's version includes in-frame clones alone and lacks a portion of them. This sample has 70,000 to 90,000 clones; 70% to 85% occur once, and the top ten carry about 7%. Sequenced material: CD4+ or CD8+ T cells sorted from blood, taken in a trial of the OX40 agonist ivuxolimab. The origin of the receptors is an adult with an advanced solid tumor such as melanoma, head and neck, liver or kidney cancer.

J is TRBJ1-1 and V is TRBV7-9, with D maybe TRBD1 (5 bases). The CDR3 has 15 amino acids. The germline CDR1 and CDR2 sequences are SEHNR and FQNEAQ (reference sequence). Between the trimmed V and J ends, which lost 0 bases and 2 bases, there was a span of 10 bases. Here the CDR3 reads CASSLAGAGNTEAFF. As DNA, the CDR3 is TGTGCCAGCAGCTTAGCAGGGGCGGGCAACACTGAAGCTTTCTTT.

This clone was seen just once. V is TRBV9 and J is TRBJ1-6; the D is unclear. V dropped 0 bases and J dropped 4 bases, with 8 bases sitting between them. Germline V gene sequence: CDR1 SGDLS, CDR2 YYNGEE. CDR3 size: 15 residues. The CDR3 spells CASSVGRTYNSPLHF. The CDR3 bases are TGTGCCAGCAGCGTAGGGCGGACGTATAATTCACCCCTCCACTTT. Full variable domain (rest looked up from reference TRBV9 and TRBJ1-6): DSGVTQTPKHLITATGQRVTLRCSPRSGDLSVYWYQQSLDQGLQFLIQYYNGEERAKGNILERFSAQQFPDLHSELNLSSLELGDSALYFCASSVGRTYNSPLHFGNGTRLTVT.

There are a few counts of this clone. The gene calls are TRBV7-2 and TRBJ1-2; the D is unclear. CDR1 and CDR2 (germline): SGHTA, FQGNSA. This CDR3 region has 13 residues. V lost 5 bases, J lost 2 bases, and 9 bases lay in between. The CDR3 loop reads CASSPQKNYGYTF. CDR3 in DNA: TGTGCCAGCAGCCCGCAGAAGAACTATGGCTACACCTTC.

This clone has more than one count but fewer than ten. The V call is TRBV19, the J call TRBJ1-1, with no clear D. The germline V and J ends were trimmed by 4 bases and 4 bases, with 16 bases remaining between them. The germline V gene encodes CDR1 LNHDA and CDR2 SQIVND (reference sequence). CDR3 length: 15 residues. CDR3 sequence (DNA): TGTGCCAGTAGTAGGTCAGGTGGCCCCGGCACTGAAGCTTTCTTT. It translates to CASSRSGGPGTEAFF.

The chain employs TRBV7-3 and TRBJ2-1; D gene ambiguous. The CDR3 extends over 13 amino acids. Germline assignment: CDR1 SGHTA and CDR2 FQGTGA. V was cut by 1 base and J by 9 bases, with 10 bases left in between. CDR3 sequence (DNA): TGTGCCAGCAGCTTAAACCCGGGCGGTGAGCAGTTCTTC. It translates to CASSLNPGGEQFF.

The chain recombines TRBV5-1 with TRBJ2-5; 7 bases agree with TRBD1. The CDR3 consists of 15 residues. With V trimmed by 4 bases and J by 5 bases, 11 bases remained unmatched. The germline V gene encodes CDR1 SGHRS and CDR2 YFSETQ. In DNA, the CDR3 is TGCGCCAGCAGCCTAGGGGGCAGGGGCAGCGAGACCCAGTACTTC. This gives the protein CASSLGGRGSETQYF.

This chain joins TRBV11-2 and TRBJ2-5; weak D call: TRBD2 (5 bases). The CDR3 has 13 residues. The ends were cut back, 0 bases at V and 5 bases at J, with 7 bases in the middle. From germline, CDR1 is SGHAT and CDR2 FQNNGV. The CDR3 DNA reads TGTGCCAGCAGCTTAGATCCGGGGGAGACCCAGTACTTC. It codes for CASSLDPGETQYF.

V gene TRBV19 combines with J gene TRBJ1-5; TRBD1 might be the D (6 bases). V gave up 2 bases and J gave up 5 bases, with 10 bases separating them. The germline CDR1 and CDR2 sequences are LNHDA and SQIVND (reference sequence). The CDR3 has 14 amino acids. The CDR3 nucleotides read TGTGCCAGTAGTATACAGGGGAGCGATCAGCCCCAGCATTTT. Amino acid sequence: CASSIQGSDQPQHF.

The J gene is TRBJ1-2, the V gene TRBV5-1; 9 positions agree with TRBD1. The V gene's germline CDR1 is SGHRS and CDR2 YFSETQ. The CDR3 is made up of 15 amino acids. With V trimmed by 5 bases and J by 1 base, 6 bases remained unmatched. CDR3 in amino acids: CASRSGTGFNYGYTF. The DNA for the CDR3 is TGCGCCAGCAGATCCGGGACAGGGTTTAACTATGGCTACACCTTC. Full variable domain (remainder filled in from reference TRBV5-1 and TRBJ1-2): KAGVTQTPRYLIKTRGQQVTLSCSPISGHRSVSWYQQTPGQGLQFLFEYFSETQRNKGNFPGRFSGRQFSNSRSEMNVSTLELGDSALYLCASRSGTGFNYGYTFGSGTRLTVV.

This chain uses TRBV7-9 with TRBJ1-5; the D is unclear. The germline V gene encodes CDR1 SEHNR and CDR2 FQNEAQ (reference sequence). The CDR3 sequence is 14 residues long. V lost 1 base, J lost 5 bases, and 9 bases lay in between. The CDR3 loop is CASSLEAGDQPQHF. The CDR3 DNA sequence: TGTGCCAGCAGCTTAGAAGCCGGGGATCAGCCCCAGCATTTT. The full variable domain, with the rest looked up from reference TRBV7-9 and TRBJ1-5, is DTGVSQNPRHKITKRGQNVTFRCDPISEHNRLYWYRQTLGQGPEFLTYFQNEAQLEKSRLLSDRFSAERPKGSFSTLEIQRTEQGDSAMYLCASSLEAGDQPQHFGDGTRLSIL.